The rows below give T cell receptor beta chains drawn from one sample of a study of blood T cell repertoires in COVID-19. Here immunoSEQ multiplex PCR was the method, and the copy in TCRdb shows in-frame clones only, minus some. The sample shows under 450,000 clones, approximately 84% of them seen only once. Sequencing was performed on PBMCs or T cells enriched from blood (not recorded which). These receptors were taken from a woman in her twenties or thirties who had recovered from COVID-19. Both conserved end residues are trimmed from each CDR3. Fields, in order: clone size, V gene, J gene, CDR3 protein. The listing skips clone size in some rows; elsewhere it reads once, few, many or a size class.

>.|TRBV12-3/TRBV12-4|TRBJ2-5
ASSVRGPETQY
>.|TRBV2|TRBJ2-7
ASSEDDSGSDFSYEQY
>.|TRBV24-1|TRBJ2-2
ATSRTGTGDTGELF
>.|TRBV28|TRBJ2-7
ASSFLAGEGEQY
>.|TRBV4-1|TRBJ2-7
ASSQTRDYEQY
>.|TRBV10-1|TRBJ2-3
ASSGGTSQGDTQY
>few|TRBV14|TRBJ1-6
ASSQEGGGSPLH
>.|TRBV24-1|TRBJ1-5
ATSPGKAQH
>.|TRBV5-1|TRBJ2-3
ASRLVAGASDTQY
>.|TRBV5-1|TRBJ1-2
ASRLGQGSYGYT
>.|TRBV28|TRBJ2-2
ASSGTSPAPGELF
>once|TRBV7-3|TRBJ2-1
ASSLGPTGGKNEQF
>.|TRBV5-8|TRBJ2-7
TTSLRGGDSYEQY
>.|TRBV27|TRBJ1-1
ASSFDREGSAEAF
>.|TRBV5-1|TRBJ1-1
ASSLQGFGSVTEAF
>.|TRBV12-3/TRBV12-4|TRBJ2-1
ASRPSGGNEQF
>.|TRBV5-6|TRBJ2-2
ASTLGGTTGNTGELF
>.|TRBV15|TRBJ1-5
ATSRSPPEGYNQPQH
>.|TRBV19|TRBJ2-7
ASSIRLGDYYEQY
>.|TRBV4-2|TRBJ2-7
ASSQDLYEQY
>.|TRBV6-5|TRBJ1-3
ASRGAGNTIY
>.|TRBV6-5|TRBJ2-7
ASSSGQDPGEQY
>.|TRBV6-1|TRBJ2-3
ASSEMQVLDTQY
>.|TRBV12-5|TRBJ2-7
ASGLTASGGAYEQY
>.|TRBV28|TRBJ2-7
ASSEATSFAYEQY
>.|TRBV7-9|TRBJ2-7
ASGPTGSTYEQY
>.|TRBV11-2|TRBJ1-6
ASSSDRSNSPLH
>.|TRBV14|TRBJ1-6
ASSPNPGTGGDSPLH
>.|TRBV6-4|TRBJ2-1
ASAGTDYNEQF
>.|TRBV2|TRBJ2-3
ASSGLAGNTDTQY
>.|TRBV6-1|TRBJ1-5
ASSERQGNQPQH
>.|TRBV9|TRBJ2-3
ASRGGTSGFTDTQY
>.|TRBV27|TRBJ2-1
ASSFTASGDYNEQF
>.|TRBV10-3|TRBJ2-5
AISDIPGTSGGWGQETQY
>.|TRBV27|TRBJ1-1
ASSLSDGQGVLNTEAF
>.|TRBV28|TRBJ2-7
ASRIIADSSYEQY
>.|TRBV2|TRBJ2-1
ASTGLAGGPTNEQF
>.|TRBV27|TRBJ2-3
ASRRQGGDTQY
>.|TRBV5-1|TRBJ1-4
ASSPGAIATNEKLF
>once|TRBV7-9|TRBJ2-1
ASSPGRVNEQF
>once|TRBV3-1/TRBV3-2|TRBJ2-2
ASSPRQGVDTGELF
>.|TRBV6-5|TRBJ1-1
ASTTKWGLPTEAF
>.|TRBV2|TRBJ1-2
ASSTRAGDGYT
>.|TRBV27|TRBJ2-1
ASTTGTANEQF
>.|TRBV28|TRBJ1-3
ASSSQGTGNTIY
>.|TRBV19|TRBJ1-1
ASSLRENTEAF
>.|TRBV2|TRBJ1-6
ASSWESNSPLH
>.|TRBV27|TRBJ2-3
ASTLQGIGTDTQY
>.|TRBV21-1|TRBJ1-4
ASSRTGFTNEKLF
>.|TRBV7-9|TRBJ1-1
ASSSPPMEEAF
>once|TRBV19|TRBJ1-5
ASSIRAQPQH
>.|TRBV7-9|TRBJ1-1
ASSREYLNTEAF
>.|TRBV24-1|TRBJ1-6
ATSDFGQTNSPLH
>.|TRBV19|TRBJ2-7
ASSSASYMYEQY
>.|TRBV7-2|TRBJ2-7
ASCPGTSGYEQY
>.|TRBV19|TRBJ1-2
ASSNMRGYT